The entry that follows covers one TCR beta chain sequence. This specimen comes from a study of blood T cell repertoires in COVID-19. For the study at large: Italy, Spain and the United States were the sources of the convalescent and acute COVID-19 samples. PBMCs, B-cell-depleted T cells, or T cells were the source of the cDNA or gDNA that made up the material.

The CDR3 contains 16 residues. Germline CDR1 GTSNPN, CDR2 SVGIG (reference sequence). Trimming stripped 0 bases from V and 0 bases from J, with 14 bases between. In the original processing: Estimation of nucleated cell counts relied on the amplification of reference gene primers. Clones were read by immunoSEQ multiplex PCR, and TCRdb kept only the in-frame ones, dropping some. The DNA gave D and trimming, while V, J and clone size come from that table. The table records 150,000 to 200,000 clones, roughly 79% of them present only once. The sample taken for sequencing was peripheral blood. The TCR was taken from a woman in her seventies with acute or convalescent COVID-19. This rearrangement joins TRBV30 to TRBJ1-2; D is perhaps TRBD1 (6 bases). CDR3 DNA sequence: TGTGCCTGGAGTGTAGGAGGCCAGGGGTCTAACTATGGCTACACCTTC. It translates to CAWSVGGQGSNYGYTF.